The entry below gives a single T cell receptor beta chain sequence along with its context. Its antigen is as yet unknown. This entry is derived from a study of cytomegalovirus exposure and HLA in healthy donors. Study-level results: It was shown in a later analysis that HLA-associated TCR beta chains were more clonally expanded than other, equally common chains.

The CDR3 has 14 amino acids. Germline V gene data show CDR1 as SGHTA and CDR2 as FQGTGA. V was pared by 5 bases and J by 6 bases, with 7 bases of the junction left unmatched. Use of 60 Vbeta and 13 Jbeta primers characterized the PCR. Assay used: immunoSEQ multiplex PCR; TCRdb lists only in-frame clones, some missing. Here the sample spans 150,000 or so clones, roughly 10% being singletons. The source material was PBMCs. V is TRBV7-3 and J is TRBJ2-1, with 7 bases fitting TRBD1. The sequence was obtained from a man between 50 and 59 years old in good health and CMV-seronegative. CDR3 nucleotide sequence: TGTGCCAGCAGCACGGGACAGCAGTTCAATGAGCAGTTCTTC. The encoded protein is CASSTGQQFNEQFF.